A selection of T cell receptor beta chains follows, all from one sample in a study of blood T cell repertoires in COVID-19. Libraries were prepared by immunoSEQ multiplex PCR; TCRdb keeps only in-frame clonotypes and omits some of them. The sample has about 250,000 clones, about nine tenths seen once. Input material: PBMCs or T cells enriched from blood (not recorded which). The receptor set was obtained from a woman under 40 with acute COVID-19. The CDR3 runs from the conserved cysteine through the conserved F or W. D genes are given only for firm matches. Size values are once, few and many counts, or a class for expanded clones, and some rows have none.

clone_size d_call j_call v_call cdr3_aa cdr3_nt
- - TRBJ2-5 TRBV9 CASSVELAAGRETQYF TGTGCCAGCAGCGTAGAGTTGGCGGCAGGGAGGGAGACCCAGTACTTC
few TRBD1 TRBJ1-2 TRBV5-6 CASSYGQGAGGYTF TGTGCCAGCAGCTACGGACAGGGGGCGGGTGGCTACACCTTC
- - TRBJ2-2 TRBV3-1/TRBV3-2 CASSQGEVGELFF TGTGCCAGCAGCCAGGGGGAGGTCGGGGAGCTGTTTTTT
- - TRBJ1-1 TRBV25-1 CASSDGGDMNTEAFF TGTGCCAGCAGTGACGGAGGGGATATGAACACTGAAGCTTTCTTT
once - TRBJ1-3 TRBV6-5 CASGREGNSGNTIYF TGTGCCAGCGGGAGGGAGGGCAACTCTGGAAACACCATATATTTT
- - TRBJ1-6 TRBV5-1 CASSLSGNNSPLHF TGCGCCAGCAGCTTGTCAGGGAATAATTCACCCCTCCACTTT
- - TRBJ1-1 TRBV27 CASSPNEGNTEAFF TGTGCCAGCAGTCCGAACGAGGGGAACACTGAAGCTTTCTTT
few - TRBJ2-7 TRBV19 CASSIIPGYEQYF TGTGCCAGTAGTATAATCCCAGGCTACGAGCAGTACTTC
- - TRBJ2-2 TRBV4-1 CASSHQTGLLPPGELFF TGCGCCAGCAGCCATCAAACAGGGCTTCTTCCTCCCGGGGAGCTGTTTTTT
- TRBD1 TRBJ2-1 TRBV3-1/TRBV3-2 CASSKDRVSYNEQFF TGTGCCAGCAGCAAGGACAGGGTGTCCTACAATGAGCAGTTCTTC
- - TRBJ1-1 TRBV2 CASSESLQGPTEAFF TGTGCCAGCAGTGAATCACTGCAGGGCCCCACTGAAGCTTTCTTT
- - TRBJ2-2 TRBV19 CASSPWTANTGELFF TGTGCCAGTAGTCCCTGGACAGCGAACACCGGGGAGCTGTTTTTT
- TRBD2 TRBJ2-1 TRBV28 CASSGLAGTYNEQFF TGTGCCAGCAGCGGGTTAGCGGGGACCTACAATGAGCAGTTCTTC
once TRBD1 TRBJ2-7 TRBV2 CASGTPGMAGQGLYEQYF TGTGCCAGCGGCACCCCGGGAATGGCGGGACAGGGGCTTTACGAGCAGTACTTC
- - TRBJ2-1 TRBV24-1 CATGEGGINEQFF TGTGCCACCGGCGAGGGAGGTATCAATGAGCAGTTCTTC
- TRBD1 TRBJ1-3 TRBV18 CASSRSQGDLDTIYF TGTGCCAGCTCACGCTCACAGGGGGACCTGGATACCATATATTTT
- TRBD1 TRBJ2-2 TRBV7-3 CASSPTGGGTGELFF TGTGCCAGCAGCCCGACAGGGGGAGGGACCGGGGAGCTGTTTTTT
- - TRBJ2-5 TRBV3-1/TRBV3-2 CASSQGGGHLQETQYF TGTGCCAGCAGCCAAGGGGGGGGACACCTACAAGAGACCCAGTACTTC
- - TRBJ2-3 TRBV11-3 CASSRGPLGTDTQYF TGTGCCAGCAGCCGCGGGCCCTTGGGGACAGATACGCAGTATTTT
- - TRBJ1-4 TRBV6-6 CASSYAATNEKLFF TGTGCCAGCAGTTACGCAGCAACTAATGAAAAACTGTTTTTT
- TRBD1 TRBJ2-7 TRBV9 CASSVAGTGSYEQYF TGTGCCAGCAGCGTAGCTGGGACAGGCTCCTACGAGCAGTACTTC
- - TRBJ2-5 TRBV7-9 CASSLSGSGETQYF TGTGCCAGCAGCTTATCTGGGTCGGGGGAGACCCAGTACTTC
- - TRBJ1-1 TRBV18 CASSPEGQNTEAFF TGTGCCAGCTCACCAGAGGGACAGAACACTGAAGCTTTCTTT
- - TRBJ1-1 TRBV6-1 CASSDGRFMNTEAFF TGTGCCAGCAGTGACGGCAGGTTTATGAACACTGAAGCTTTCTTT
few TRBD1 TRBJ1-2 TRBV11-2 CASSLDPTGTYGYTF TGTGCCAGCAGCTTAGACCCGACAGGGACCTATGGCTACACCTTC
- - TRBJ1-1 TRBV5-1 CASSLAGDSEAFF TGCGCCAGCAGCTTGGCCGGGGACTCTGAAGCTTTCTTT
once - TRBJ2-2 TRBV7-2 CASDGGVNTGELFF TGTGCCAGCGATGGCGGAGTGAACACCGGGGAGCTGTTTTTT
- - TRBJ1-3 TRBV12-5 CASGFPPLENTIYF TGTGCTAGTGGTTTCCCGCCTTTGGAGAACACCATATATTTT
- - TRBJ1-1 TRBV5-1 CASSPFGGNTEAFF TGCGCCAGCAGCCCGTTTGGAGGCAACACTGAAGCTTTCTTT
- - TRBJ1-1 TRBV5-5 CASSLNEGMNTEAFF TGTGCCAGCAGCTTGAATGAGGGCATGAACACTGAAGCTTTCTTT
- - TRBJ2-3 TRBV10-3 CAISEEQGRFVDTQYF TGTGCCATCAGTGAGGAGCAGGGAAGGTTTGTAGATACGCAGTATTTT
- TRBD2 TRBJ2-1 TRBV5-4 CASSPKGLAGDEQFF TGTGCCAGCAGCCCCAAGGGACTAGCTGGCGATGAGCAGTTCTTC
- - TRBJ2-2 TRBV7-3 CASSLSSSGELFF TGTGCCAGCAGCTTATCGTCCTCCGGGGAGCTGTTTTTT
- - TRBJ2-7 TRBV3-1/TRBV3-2 CASSQAPPRVAEQYF TGTGCCAGCAGCCAAGCGCCCCCCAGGGTGGCCGAGCAGTACTTC
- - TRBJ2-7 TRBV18 CASSPQSLSSYEQYF TGTGCCAGCTCACCTCAGTCCTTAAGCTCCTACGAGCAGTACTTC
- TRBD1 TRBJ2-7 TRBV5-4 CASSTKDRVGYEQYF TGTGCCAGCAGCACGAAGGACAGGGTTGGTTACGAGCAGTACTTC
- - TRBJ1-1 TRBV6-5 CASSPWSQNTEAFF TGTGCCAGCAGTCCCTGGAGCCAGAACACTGAAGCTTTCTTT
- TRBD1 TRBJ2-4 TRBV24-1 CATSDRTGFLKNIQYF TGTGCCACCAGTGACCGGACAGGGTTCCTAAAAAACATTCAGTACTTC
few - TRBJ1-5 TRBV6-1 CASSERRPGDGGNQPQHF TGTGCCAGCAGCGAAAGGCGCCCGGGGGATGGAGGCAATCAGCCCCAGCATTTT
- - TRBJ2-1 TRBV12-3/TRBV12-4 CASSLTGEQFF TGTGCCAGCAGTTTAACCGGTGAGCAGTTCTTC
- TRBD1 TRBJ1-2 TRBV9 CASSVGGQENYGYTF TGTGCCAGCAGCGTAGGGGGACAGGAGAACTATGGCTACACCTTC
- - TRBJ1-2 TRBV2 CASSVYLGDYGYTF TGTGCCAGCAGTGTTTATTTAGGGGACTATGGCTACACCTTC
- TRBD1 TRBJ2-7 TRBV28 CASSLSTGGTYEQYF TGTGCCAGCAGTTTATCAACAGGGGGGACCTACGAGCAGTACTTC
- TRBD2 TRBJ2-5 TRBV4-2 CASSQDLLAGNQETQYF TGTGCCAGCAGCCAAGATTTGCTAGCGGGGAACCAAGAGACCCAGTACTTC
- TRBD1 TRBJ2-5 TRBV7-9 CASSLAGGVETQYF TGTGCCAGCAGCTTAGCAGGGGGCGTGGAGACCCAGTACTTC
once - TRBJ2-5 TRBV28 CASIGVPQETQYF TGTGCCAGCATCGGGGTACCCCAAGAGACCCAGTACTTC
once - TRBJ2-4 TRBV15 CATSRVTGSQLAKNIQYF TGTGCCACCAGCAGAGTAACCGGGTCTCAATTAGCCAAAAACATTCAGTACTTC
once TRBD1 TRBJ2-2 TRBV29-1 CSAAPWTGGKTGELFF TGCAGCGCTGCTCCCTGGACAGGGGGAAAGACCGGGGAGCTGTTTTTT
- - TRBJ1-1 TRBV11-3 CASSFHAGTEAFF TGTGCCAGCAGCTTTCACGCGGGCACCGAAGCTTTCTTT
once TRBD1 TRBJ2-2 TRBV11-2 CASSGTVNTGELFF TGTGCCAGCAGCGGGACAGTGAACACCGGGGAGCTGTTTTTT
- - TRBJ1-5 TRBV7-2 CASSLSTQGRNQPQHF TGTGCCAGCAGCTTATCGACACAGGGTCGCAATCAGCCCCAGCATTTT
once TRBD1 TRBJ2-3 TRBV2 CASSTGTGTDTQYF TGTGCCAGCAGTACCGGGACAGGGACAGATACGCAGTATTTT